Below are 24 T cell receptor beta chains sequenced from a single sample in a study of CD8 T cells in Susac syndrome. Roughly 0.45 to 1 ug RNA was reverse transcribed with random hexamers. One entry per CDR3 protein results from TCRdb running MiXCR on the immunoSEQ multiplex PCR reads. The repertoire holds around 190,000 distinct CDR3 sequences, with approximately 94% as singletons. The sequenced sample was CD4+ T cells from PBMCs. These receptors were taken from a human donor with Susac syndrome.

V and J are TRBV20-1 and TRBJ1-4; perhaps TRBD1 as D (6 bases). Germline CDR1 DFQATT, CDR2 SNEGSKA (reference sequence). The CDR3 totals 13 residues. V lost 2 bases, J lost 10 bases, and 14 bases lay in between. CDR3 region: CSARSKTGTKLFF. The DNA for the CDR3 is TGCAGTGCTAGATCCAAAACAGGGACAAAACTGTTTTTT.

The chain carries TRBV25-1 and TRBJ1-3, with D uncertain. The CDR3 extends over 15 amino acids. The germline V and J ends were trimmed by 1 base and 2 bases, with 9 bases remaining between them. The germline V gene has CDR1 MGHDK and CDR2 SYGVNS. In DNA form, the CDR3 reads TGTGCCAGCAGTGAATTGAGGAATCCTGGAAACACCATATATTTT. This gives the protein CASSELRNPGNTIYF.

This clonotype is a singleton in its sample. J is TRBJ2-5 and V is TRBV9; the D is unclear. Trimming removed 0 bases from V and 8 bases from J, with 14 bases in between. Germline CDR1 and CDR2: SGDLS and YYNGEE. The CDR3 is 14 residues long. For the CDR3, the DNA is TGTGCCAGCAGCGTAGCTCCGGGCACTGATACCCAGTACTTC. Translated: CASSVAPGTDTQYF.

This clonotype was detected only once. The J gene is TRBJ1-6, the V gene TRBV7-9, with D perhaps TRBD1 (6 bases). The germline CDR1 and CDR2 sequences are SEHNR and FQNEAQ (reference sequence). The CDR3 spans 16 residues. V was pared by 5 bases and J by 0 bases, with 11 bases between. In nucleotides, the CDR3 is TGTGCCAGCAGCCGGCCAGGGGACTCCTATAATTCACCCCTCCACTTT. Its translation: CASSRPGDSYNSPLHF.

V usage is TRBV20-1 and J usage is TRBJ1-4, with a weak D call TRBD1 (5 bases). The CDR3 runs 15 residues. Per the germline V gene, CDR1 is DFQATT and CDR2 is SNEGSKA (reference sequence). Trimming left V 0 bases short and J 7 bases short, with 15 bases between. CDR3 coding DNA: TGCAGTGCTAGAGATCGGGTAGGGGATAGTGAAAAACTGTTTTTT. Its translation is CSARDRVGDSEKLFF.

The chain recombines TRBV2 with TRBJ2-2; no firm D call. Germline values: CDR1 SNHLY, CDR2 FYNNEI. CDR3 size: 12 residues. Trimming removed 0 bases from V and 6 bases from J, with 2 bases in between. The CDR3 is CASSEASGELFF. DNA for the CDR3: TGTGCCAGCAGTGAAGCTTCCGGGGAGCTGTTTTTT.

The chain has TRBV10-3 and TRBJ2-1, with 7 positions matching TRBD1. CDR3 size: 14 residues. Germline-derived CDR1 and CDR2 are ENHRY and SYGVKD. The V and J ends lost 5 bases and 8 bases, in that order; junction bases with no gene match: 9. The CDR3 protein is CAISPGQSSDEQFF. CDR3 in DNA: TGTGCCATCAGTCCGGGACAGTCCTCGGATGAGCAGTTCTTC.

The chain is built from TRBV6-5 and TRBJ2-7; tentative D call: TRBD1 (6 bases). Per the germline V gene, CDR1 is MNHEY and CDR2 is SVGAGI. The length of the CDR3 is 13 residues. Trimming took off 5 bases at V and 5 bases at J, with 13 bases between the two ends. The CDR3 loop reads CASSRGRGDEQYF. CDR3 nucleotide sequence: TGTGCCAGCAGTCGTGGCAGGGGTGACGAGCAGTACTTC.

A single count supports this clonotype. The chain joins TRBV20-1 to TRBJ2-7, with 7 bases lining up with TRBD1. V gave up 6 bases and J gave up 6 bases; unmatched junction bases: 8. The CDR3 loop spans 12 amino acids. The germline V gene has CDR1 DFQATT and CDR2 SNEGSKA (reference sequence). The CDR3 DNA follows: TGCAGTGCAACTACAGGGGTAGGCGAGCAGTACTTC. This translates into CSATTGVGEQYF.

The chain employs TRBV2 and TRBJ2-1, with 15 bases matching TRBD2. CDR1 is SNHLY and CDR2 is FYNNEI in the germline V gene. The CDR3 length is 15 residues. The J segment lost 6 bases and the V segment lost 9 bases, leaving 6 bases of the junction unmatched. The CDR3 region has the DNA TGTGCCAGTTCGGGACTAGCGGGGGGAGGCAATGAGCAGTTCTTC. It encodes CASSGLAGGGNEQFF.

The gene calls are TRBV9 and TRBJ2-5; perhaps TRBD2 as D (7 bases). Trimming removed 4 bases from V and 2 bases from J, with 15 bases in between. Germline values: CDR1 SGDLS, CDR2 YYNGEE. CDR3 length: 15 amino acids. CDR3 loop: CASSTGGTLQETQYF. The CDR3 DNA sequence: TGTGCCAGCAGCACCGGGGGGACACTACAAGAGACCCAGTACTTC.

The chain combines TRBV4-2 with TRBJ1-6; possible D gene TRBD1, 5 bases. Germline V gene data show CDR1 as LGHNA and CDR2 as YNFKEQ. Trimming removed 5 bases at V and 12 bases at J, with 20 bases between. This CDR3 spans 15 amino acids. The CDR3 reads CASSEGRVGVEPLHF. The CDR3 coding sequence is TGTGCCAGCAGCGAAGGGAGGGTAGGGGTTGAACCCCTCCACTTT.

This clonotype was seen once. The rearrangement uses TRBV20-1 and TRBJ2-4; 13 nucleotides align to TRBD2. Trimming cost V 5 bases and J 5 bases; bases outside gene matches: 3. CDR3 length: 14 residues. Germline V gene lookup returns CDR1 DFQATT and CDR2 SNEGSKA (reference sequence). The CDR3 region has the DNA TGCAGTGCTTCTGGACTAGCGGGGGAAAACATTCAGTACTTC. Amino acid sequence: CSASGLAGENIQYF.

The V and J genes are TRBV30 and TRBJ2-7; a possible D gene is TRBD2 (6 bases). This CDR3 is built from 14 residues. Germline CDR1 GTSNPN, CDR2 SVGIG (reference sequence). Trimming removed 6 bases at V and 2 bases at J, with 17 bases between. CDR3 sequence (DNA): TGTGCCTGTTCCACGCGGGGAATCGCCTACGAGCAGTACTTC. It yields the protein CACSTRGIAYEQYF.

The CDR3 reads CSARSTGTGETQYF. The CDR3 DNA reads TGCAGTGCTAGATCTACGGGTACTGGGGAGACCCAGTACTTC. The rearrangement uses TRBV20-1 and TRBJ2-5; D call uncertain. The germline V and J ends were trimmed by 2 bases and 5 bases, with 15 bases remaining between them. This CDR3 comprises 14 residues. From germline, CDR1 is DFQATT and CDR2 SNEGSKA (reference sequence).

The chain is built from TRBV7-9 and TRBJ2-1; D could derive from TRBD1 or TRBD2 (5 bases each). Per the germline V gene, CDR1 is SEHNR and CDR2 is FQNEAQ (reference sequence). V lost 5 bases and J 4 bases, leaving 15 bases between the germline ends. The CDR3 length is 15 residues. CDR3 loop: CASSPRDHLYNEQFF. The DNA of the CDR3 is TGTGCCAGCAGCCCCAGGGACCACCTATACAATGAGCAGTTCTTC.

V and J are TRBV5-1 and TRBJ2-2; D perhaps matches TRBD1 (5 bases). Germline V CDR1 and CDR2: SGHRS, YFSETQ. The CDR3 extends over 15 amino acids. V was trimmed by 1 base and J by 5 bases, leaving 12 bases between them. The CDR3 reads CASSLQPGWTGELFF. The CDR3 nucleotides are TGCGCCAGCAGCTTGCAGCCAGGGTGGACCGGGGAGCTGTTTTTT.

The chain couples TRBV7-3 to TRBJ2-1, with a tentative D call TRBD1 (5 bases). Germline lookup yields CDR1 SGHTA and CDR2 FQGTGA. V was clipped by 5 bases and J by 3 bases, with 14 bases between them. The CDR3 consists of 15 residues. DNA for the CDR3: TGTGCCAGCAGCCAGGGTAACGGATTCTACAATGAGCAGTTCTTC. Residues: CASSQGNGFYNEQFF.

The chain has TRBV6-6 and TRBJ2-1; D is unclear. Germline V lookup: CDR1 MNHNY, CDR2 SVGAGI (reference sequence). The CDR3 totals 11 residues. Trimming pared 1 base from V and 9 bases from J, leaving 4 bases between. As DNA, the CDR3 is TGTGCCAGCAGTTACTTGGGTGAGCAGTTCTTC. Its translation: CASSYLGEQFF.

The chain is built from TRBV3-1 and TRBJ2-7, with unresolved D. Trimming pared 2 bases from V and 6 bases from J, leaving 14 bases between. This CDR3 has 14 residues. In germline, CDR1 is LGHDT, CDR2 YNNKEL (reference sequence). CDR3 coding DNA: TGTGCCAGCAGCCAAAGGTCTGGATTCGGCGAGCAGTACTTC. This encodes CASSQRSGFGEQYF.

The chain combines TRBV24-1 with TRBJ2-5; D not resolved. This CDR3 region has 13 residues. The ends were cut back, 6 bases at V and 4 bases at J, with 11 bases in the middle. CDR1 is KGHDR and CDR2 is SFDVKD in the germline V gene. The CDR3 loop reads CATSLGRSETQYF. The CDR3 nucleotides are TGTGCCACCAGTCTCGGGCGATCAGAGACCCAGTACTTC.

This chain uses TRBV3-1 with TRBJ1-1; D possibly corresponds to TRBD1 (6 bases). Deletions cut 3 bases from V and 5 bases from J, with 13 bases between. The CDR3 length is 14 residues. Germline lookup yields CDR1 LGHDT and CDR2 YNNKEL (reference sequence). CDR3 bases: TGTGCCAGCAGCCATACCGACAGGAGGACTGAAGCTTTCTTT. It codes for CASSHTDRRTEAFF.

This rearrangement joins TRBV5-1 to TRBJ2-7; TRBD2 agrees at 13 bases. V was clipped by 4 bases and J by 4 bases; unmatched bases: 8. CDR1 and CDR2 from the germline V gene are SGHRS and YFSETQ. The CDR3 runs 16 residues. The CDR3, as DNA: TGCGCCAGCAGCGTAACCGGGACTAGCGGGGCGTACGAGCAGTACTTC. It encodes CASSVTGTSGAYEQYF.

The chain is built from TRBV9 and TRBJ2-3; D could derive from TRBD1 or TRBD2 (5 bases each). CDR3 length: 16 residues. Germline V lookup: CDR1 SGDLS, CDR2 YYNGEE. With 2 bases removed from V and 3 bases from J, the gap between germline ends came to 16 bases. The CDR3 protein is CASSVGASSGTDTQYF. Written as DNA, the CDR3 is TGTGCCAGCAGCGTCGGGGCCTCATCTGGGACAGATACGCAGTATTTT.